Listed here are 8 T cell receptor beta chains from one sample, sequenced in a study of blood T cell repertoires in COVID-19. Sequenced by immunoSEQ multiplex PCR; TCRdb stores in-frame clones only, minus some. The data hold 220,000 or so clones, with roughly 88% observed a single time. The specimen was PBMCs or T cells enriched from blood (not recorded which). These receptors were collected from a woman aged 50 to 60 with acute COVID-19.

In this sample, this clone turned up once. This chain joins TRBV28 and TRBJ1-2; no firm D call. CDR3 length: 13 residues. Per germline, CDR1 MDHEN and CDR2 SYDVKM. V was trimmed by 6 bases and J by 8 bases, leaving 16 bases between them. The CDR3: CASSPGYGHGYTF. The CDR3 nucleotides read TGTGCCAGCAGCCCCGGGTACGGCCACGGCTACACCTTC.

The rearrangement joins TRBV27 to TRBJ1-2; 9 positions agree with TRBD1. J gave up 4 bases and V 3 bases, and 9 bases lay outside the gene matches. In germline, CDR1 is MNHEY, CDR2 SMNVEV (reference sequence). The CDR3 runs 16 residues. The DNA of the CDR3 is TGTGCCAGCAGTTTTGGACAGGGGAGGGGGGCCTATGGCTACACCTTC. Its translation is CASSFGQGRGAYGYTF.

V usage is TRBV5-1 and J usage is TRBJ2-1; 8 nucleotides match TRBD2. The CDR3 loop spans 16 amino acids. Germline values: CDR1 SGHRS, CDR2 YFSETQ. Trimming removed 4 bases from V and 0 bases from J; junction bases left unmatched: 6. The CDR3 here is CASSETSVFSYNEQFF. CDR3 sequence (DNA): TGCGCCAGCAGCGAGACTAGCGTTTTCTCCTACAATGAGCAGTTCTTC. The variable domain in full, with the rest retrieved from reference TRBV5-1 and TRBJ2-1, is KAGVTQTPRYLIKTRGQQVTLSCSPISGHRSVSWYQQTPGQGLQFLFEYFSETQRNKGNFPGRFSGRQFSNSRSEMNVSTLELGDSALYLCASSETSVFSYNEQFFGPGTRLTVL.

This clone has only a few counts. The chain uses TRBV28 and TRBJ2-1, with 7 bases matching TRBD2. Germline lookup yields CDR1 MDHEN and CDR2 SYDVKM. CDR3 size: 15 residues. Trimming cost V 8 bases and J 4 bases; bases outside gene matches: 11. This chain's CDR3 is CASSVDLADYNEQFF. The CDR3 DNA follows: TGTGCCAGCTCCGTGGACCTAGCGGATTACAATGAGCAGTTCTTC. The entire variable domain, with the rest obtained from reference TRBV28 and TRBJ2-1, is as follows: DVKVTQSSRYLVKRTGEKVFLECVQDMDHENMFWYRQDPGLGLRLIYFSYDVKMKEKGDIPEGYSVSREKKERFSLILESASTNQTSMYLCASSVDLADYNEQFFGPGTRLTVL.

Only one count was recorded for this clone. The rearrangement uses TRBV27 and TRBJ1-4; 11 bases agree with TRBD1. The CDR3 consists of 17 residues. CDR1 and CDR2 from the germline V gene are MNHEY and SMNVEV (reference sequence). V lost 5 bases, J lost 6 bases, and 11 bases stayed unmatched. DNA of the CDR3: TGTGCCAGCAGTCCGCCGACCGGGACAGGGGGTGATGAAAAACTGTTTTTT. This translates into CASSPPTGTGGDEKLFF.

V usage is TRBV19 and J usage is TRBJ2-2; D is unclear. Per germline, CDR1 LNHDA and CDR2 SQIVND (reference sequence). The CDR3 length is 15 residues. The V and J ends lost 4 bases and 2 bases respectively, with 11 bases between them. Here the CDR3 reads CASSKLQLNTGELFF. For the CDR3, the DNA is TGTGCCAGTAGTAAACTACAACTAAACACCGGGGAGCTGTTTTTT.

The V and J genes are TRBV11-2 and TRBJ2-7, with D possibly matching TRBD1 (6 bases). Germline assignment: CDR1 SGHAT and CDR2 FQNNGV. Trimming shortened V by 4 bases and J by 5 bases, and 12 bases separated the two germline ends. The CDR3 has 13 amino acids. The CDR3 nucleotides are TGTGCCAGCAGCTCTTACAGGGTGAACGAGCAGTACTTC. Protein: CASSSYRVNEQYF. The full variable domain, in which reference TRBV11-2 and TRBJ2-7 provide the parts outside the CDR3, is EAGVAQSPRYKIIEKRQSVAFWCNPISGHATLYWYQQILGQGPKLLIQFQNNGVVDDSQLPKDRFSAERLKGVDSTLKIQPAKLEDSAVYLCASSSYRVNEQYFGPGTRLTVT.

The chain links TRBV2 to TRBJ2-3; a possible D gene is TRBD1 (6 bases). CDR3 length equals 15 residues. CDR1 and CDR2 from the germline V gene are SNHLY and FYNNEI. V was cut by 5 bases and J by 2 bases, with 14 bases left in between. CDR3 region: CASSNHRANTDTQYF. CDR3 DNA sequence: TGTGCCAGCAGTAACCACAGGGCCAACACAGATACGCAGTATTTT.